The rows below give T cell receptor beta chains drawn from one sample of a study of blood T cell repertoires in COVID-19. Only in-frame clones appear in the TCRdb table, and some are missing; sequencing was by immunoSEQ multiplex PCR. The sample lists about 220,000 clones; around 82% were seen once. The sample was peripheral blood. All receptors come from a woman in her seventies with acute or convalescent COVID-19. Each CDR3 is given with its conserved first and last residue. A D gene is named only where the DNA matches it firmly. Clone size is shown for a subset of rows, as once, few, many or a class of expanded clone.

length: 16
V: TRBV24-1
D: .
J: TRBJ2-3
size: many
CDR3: CATSDFGTGSTDTQYF
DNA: TGTGCCACCAGTGATTTCGGTACAGGAAGCACAGATACGCAGTATTTT

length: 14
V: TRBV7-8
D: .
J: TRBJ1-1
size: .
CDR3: CASSSPTGNTEAFF
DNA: TGTGCCAGCAGCTCCCCAACGGGGAACACTGAAGCTTTCTTT

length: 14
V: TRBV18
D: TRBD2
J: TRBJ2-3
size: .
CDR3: CASSPLAGEDTQYF
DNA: TGTGCCAGCTCACCTCTAGCGGGTGAAGATACGCAGTATTTT

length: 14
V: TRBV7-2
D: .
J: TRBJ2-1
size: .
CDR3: CASSLESNVYEQFF
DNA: TGTGCCAGCAGCTTAGAATCCAATGTGTATGAGCAGTTCTTC

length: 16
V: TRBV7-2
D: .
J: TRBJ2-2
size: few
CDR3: CASSLNPAGNTGELFF
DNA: TGTGCCAGCAGCTTAAATCCCGCGGGGAACACCGGGGAGCTGTTTTTT

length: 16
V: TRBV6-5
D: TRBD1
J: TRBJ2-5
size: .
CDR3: CASSSLRDRVRETQYF
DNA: TGTGCCAGCAGTTCCCTCCGGGACAGGGTCCGGGAGACCCAGTACTTC

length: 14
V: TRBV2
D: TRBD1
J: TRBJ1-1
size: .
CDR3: CASRGQGADTEAFF
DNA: TGTGCCAGCAGGGGACAGGGGGCCGACACTGAAGCTTTCTTT

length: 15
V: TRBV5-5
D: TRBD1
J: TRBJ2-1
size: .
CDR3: CASSFQGDSYNEQFF
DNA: TGTGCCAGCAGCTTTCAGGGGGACTCCTACAATGAGCAGTTCTTC

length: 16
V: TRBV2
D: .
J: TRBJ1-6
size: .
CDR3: CASMIRGGSVNSPLHF
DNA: TGTGCCAGCATGATTCGGGGGGGCTCCGTCAATTCACCCCTCCACTTT

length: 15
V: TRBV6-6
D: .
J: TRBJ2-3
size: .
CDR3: CASSYAGGPPDTQYF
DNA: TGTGCCAGCAGTTACGCAGGGGGGCCTCCGGATACGCAGTATTTT

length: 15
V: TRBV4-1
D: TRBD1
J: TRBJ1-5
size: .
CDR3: CASSQVDRDNQPQHF
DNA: TGCGCCAGCAGCCAAGTTGACAGGGACAATCAGCCCCAGCATTTT

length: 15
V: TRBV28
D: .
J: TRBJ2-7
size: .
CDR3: CASSFYEGVSYEQYF
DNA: TGTGCCAGCAGTTTTTACGAAGGGGTCTCCTACGAGCAGTACTTC

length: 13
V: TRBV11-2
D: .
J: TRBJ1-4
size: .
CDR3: CASSLGSQSDLFF
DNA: TGTGCCAGCAGCTTAGGATCGCAGAGCGACCTGTTTTTT

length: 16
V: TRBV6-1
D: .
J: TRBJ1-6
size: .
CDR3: CASSGRPSSYNSPLHF
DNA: TGTGCCAGCAGTGGGAGGCCTAGCTCCTATAATTCACCCCTCCACTTT

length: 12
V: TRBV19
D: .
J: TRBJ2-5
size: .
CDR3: CASSKSERTQYF
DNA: TGTGCCAGTAGTAAATCGGAGCGGACCCAGTACTTC

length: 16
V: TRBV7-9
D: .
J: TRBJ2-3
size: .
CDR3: CASSLAKTPSTDTQYF
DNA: TGTGCCAGCAGCTTAGCGAAAACTCCTAGCACAGATACGCAGTATTTT

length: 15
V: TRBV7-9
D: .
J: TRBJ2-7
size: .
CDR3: CASSLGPPRDYEQYF
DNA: TGTGCCAGCAGCTTAGGGCCTCCTAGAGATTACGAGCAGTACTTC

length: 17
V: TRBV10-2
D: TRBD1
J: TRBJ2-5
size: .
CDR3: CASSGIAQGAHKETQYF
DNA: TGCGCCAGCAGTGGTATAGCGCAGGGGGCTCATAAGGAGACCCAGTACTTC

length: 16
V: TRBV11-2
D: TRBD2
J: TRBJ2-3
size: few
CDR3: CASSLTSGVLVDTQYF
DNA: TGTGCCAGCAGCTTGACTAGCGGGGTATTGGTAGATACGCAGTATTTT

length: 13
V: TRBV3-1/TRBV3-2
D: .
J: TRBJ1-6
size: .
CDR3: CASSSRSDSPLHF
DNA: TGTGCCAGCAGTTCACGGAGTGATTCACCCCTCCACTTT

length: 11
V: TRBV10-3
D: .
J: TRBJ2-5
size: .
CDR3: CAISDMETQYF
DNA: TGTGCCATCAGTGATATGGAGACCCAGTACTTC

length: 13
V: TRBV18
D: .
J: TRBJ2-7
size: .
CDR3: CASSIGQYYEQYF
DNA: TGTGCCAGCTCAATTGGACAGTACTACGAGCAGTACTTC

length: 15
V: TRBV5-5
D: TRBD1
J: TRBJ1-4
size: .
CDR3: CASTASGGNEEKLFF
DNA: TGTGCCAGCACGGCCTCAGGGGGAAACGAAGAAAAACTGTTTTTT

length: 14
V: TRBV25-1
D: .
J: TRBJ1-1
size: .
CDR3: CASSDSGYRSEAFF
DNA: TGTGCCAGCAGTGACTCGGGGTACCGTTCTGAAGCTTTCTTT

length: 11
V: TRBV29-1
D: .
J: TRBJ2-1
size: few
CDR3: CSVYRDNEQFF
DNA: TGCAGCGTATACAGGGACAATGAGCAGTTCTTC